A single sample gave rise to the 3 T cell receptor beta chains below, sequenced in a study of HIV-infected patients and healthy controls. From the 5' RACE reads, TCRdb called clonotypes with MiXCR, one entry per CDR3 protein. The table lists around 64,000 distinct CDR3 sequences, about a sixth of them singletons. The sample consisted of CD4+ T cells from blood. The receptors derive from a human donor in good health.

This clonotype was detected only a few times. V gene TRBV10-3 combines with J gene TRBJ1-1; 7 nucleotides align to TRBD1. CDR1 is ENHRY and CDR2 is SYGVKD in the germline V gene. With V trimmed by 6 bases and J by 11 bases, 12 bases remained unmatched. The CDR3 extends over 13 amino acids. The CDR3 DNA reads TGTGCCATCAGGTTCGAGCAGGGGGGTAGCGCTTTCTTT. It codes for CAIRFEQGGSAFF.

A few counts support this clonotype. The genes are TRBV25-1 and TRBJ2-5; 7 nucleotides agree with TRBD1. Looked up from germline, CDR1 is MGHDK and CDR2 is SYGVNS. This CDR3 has 13 amino acids. J gave up 4 bases and V 4 bases, and 3 bases lay outside the gene matches. CDR3 bases: TGTGCCAGCAGTGGACAGGGACCAGAGACCCAGTACTTC. Protein product: CASSGQGPETQYF.

This clonotype showed up just a few times. The chain joins TRBV7-3 to TRBJ2-1; no clear D gene. V was shortened by 2 bases and J by 9 bases, with 11 bases between the two germline ends. CDR1 is SGHTA and CDR2 is FQGTGA in the germline V gene. The CDR3 is made up of 13 amino acids. CDR3: CASSLPDRAEQFF. The CDR3 DNA is TGTGCCAGCAGCTTACCCGACCGGGCTGAGCAGTTCTTC.